This T cell receptor (beta chain) was sequenced for a study of shared T cell receptors in the human thymus. Clones were sequenced by immunoSEQ multiplex PCR, and TCRdb holds only the in-frame ones, with some missing. The sample yields roughly 700,000 clones, around 89% seen once. In germline, CDR1 is SGHNT, CDR2 YYREEE (reference sequence). The CDR3 spans 15 residues. V lost 4 bases to trimming and J lost 10 bases; unmatched junction nucleotides: 7. This same sample was also part of a study on human thymus T cells. In that study: Among thymic and blood repertoires, usage of V and J genes appeared biased.

The receptor was derived from a boy under two years old with a congenital heart defect. The rearrangement links TRBV5-4 to TRBJ2-1, with 14 bases matching TRBD2. Material: thymocytes. This CDR3 is CASSPRLAGGGEQFF. CDR3 nucleotides: TGTGCCAGCAGCCCAAGACTAGCGGGAGGGGGGGAGCAGTTCTTC. The entire variable domain, with the rest obtained from reference TRBV5-4 and TRBJ2-1, is as follows: ETGVTQSPTHLIKTRGQQVTLRCSSQSGHNTVSWYQQALGQGPQFIFQYYREEENGRGNFPPRFSGLQFPNYSSELNVNALELDDSALYLCASSPRLAGGGEQFFGPGTRLTVL.